What follows are 10 T cell receptor beta chains derived from one specimen sequenced in a study of glioma-infiltrating T cells. TCR alpha and beta CDR3 regions were amplified from RNA using iRepertoire nested multiplex PCR. Using its own MiXCR run on the multiplex PCR reads, TCRdb lists one record per CDR3 protein. Of a few hundred thousand distinct CDR3 sequences in the sample, about 40% were seen once. Source material: glioma tissue, nonneoplastic brain tissue, or PBMCs (not recorded which). These receptors were collected from a human donor with low-grade glioma or glioblastoma, undergoing nonglioma brain surgery, or in good health (not recorded which).

This clonotype has just a few counts. A much more abundant neighbour one base away suggests this may be a read error. The final CDR3 position lacks the conserved phenylalanine or tryptophan, pointing to a likely read error. The gene calls are TRBV6-2 or TRBV6-3 and TRBJ1-2; weak D call: TRBD1 (5 bases). The germline V gene encodes CDR1 MNHEY and CDR2 SVGEGT. V was shortened by 5 bases and J by 4 bases, with 14 bases between the two germline ends. This CDR3 spans 14 amino acids. CDR3 DNA: TGTGCCAGCAGTCTCCGCCGCCAGGGCTATGGCTACACCCTC. Its protein product is CASSLRRQGYGYTL.

The chain is built from TRBV20-1 and TRBJ2-1, with D possibly matching TRBD2 (6 bases). This CDR3 has 13 amino acids. V lost 2 bases and J 12 bases, leaving 17 bases between the germline ends. Per germline, CDR1 DFQATT and CDR2 SNEGSKA (reference sequence). In DNA, the CDR3 is TGCAGTGCTAGATACTGGGGAGGAATGGTGCAGTTCTTC. Translation gives CSARYWGGMVQFF.

This clonotype was seen repeatedly, ten times or more. The rearrangement links TRBV6-2 or TRBV6-3 to TRBJ2-1; the match to TRBD2 covers 10 bases. The germline V gene has CDR1 MNHEY and CDR2 SVGEGT. V trimming: 4 bases; J trimming: 4 bases; junction bases outside the gene matches: 4. The CDR3 spans 15 residues. The CDR3 DNA is TGTGCCAGCAGTTTGGGACTAGCGAAGTACAATGAGCAGTTCTTC. Protein product: CASSLGLAKYNEQFF.

The chain employs TRBV11-2 and TRBJ2-3; unclear D gene. The CDR3 is made up of 17 amino acids. Trimming pared 3 bases from V and 5 bases from J, leaving 21 bases between. The germline V gene encodes CDR1 SGHAT and CDR2 FQNNGV. The CDR3 loop reads CASSLARRWGKGDTQYF. The DNA for the CDR3 is TGTGCCAGCAGCTTGGCGCGGAGATGGGGAAAGGGAGATACGCAGTATTTT.

This clonotype occurred a few times. The chain combines TRBV27 with TRBJ1-2; no definite D call. V lost 3 bases and J lost 2, with 13 bases in between. The CDR3 consists of 15 residues. Germline CDR1 is MNHEY and CDR2 is SMNVEV (reference sequence). DNA of the CDR3: TGTGCCAGCAGTTTTTACCTGGGTTGGAACTATGGCTACACCTTC. Translation: CASSFYLGWNYGYTF.

V gene TRBV12-3 or TRBV12-4 combines with J gene TRBJ2-7; D unresolved. CDR3 size: 14 residues. V gave up 6 bases and J gave up 2 bases, with 14 bases separating them. CDR3 in amino acids: CASSMLGVTYEQYF. The CDR3 bases are TGTGCCAGCAGCATGCTTGGGGTAACCTACGAGCAGTACTTC.

The chain is built from TRBV28 and TRBJ2-5; no definite D call. Germline V CDR1 and CDR2: MDHEN, SYDVKM. V dropped 5 bases and J dropped 0 bases, with 7 bases sitting between them. The CDR3 length is 13 residues. CDR3 sequence (DNA): TGTGCCAGCAGTCTATACAACCAAGAGACCCAGTACTTC. It yields the protein CASSLYNQETQYF. The full variable domain, in which reference TRBV28 and TRBJ2-5 provide the parts outside the CDR3, is DVKVTQSSRYLVKRTGEKVFLECVQDMDHENMFWYRQDPGLGLRLIYFSYDVKMKEKGDIPEGYSVSREKKERFSLILESASTNQTSMYLCASSLYNQETQYFGPGTRLLVL.

A remark on this clonotype: A much bigger clone sits one base away, suggesting this may be a read error. The V and J genes are TRBV6-1 and TRBJ1-2; D gene unclear. The CDR3 runs to 15 residues. Germline assignment: CDR1 MNHNS and CDR2 SASEGT. CDR3 coding DNA: TGTGCCAGCATTGAACTCACTACAAATAACTATGGCTACACCTTC. As protein: CASIELTTNNYGYTF.

This clonotype came up a few times. The chain links TRBV28 to TRBJ1-6, with no clear D. V was clipped by 3 bases and J by 3 bases, with 9 bases between them. Germline V CDR1 and CDR2: MDHEN, SYDVKM. CDR3 length equals 15 residues. DNA of the CDR3: TGTGCCAGCAGTTTTCGGTCGAACTATAATTCACCCCTCCACTTT. Translation gives CASSFRSNYNSPLHF.

The chain links TRBV20-1 to TRBJ1-5; a possible D gene is TRBD1 (5 bases). The CDR3 covers 15 residues. Between the trimmed V and J ends, which lost 6 bases and 0 bases, there was a span of 15 bases. Per germline, CDR1 DFQATT and CDR2 SNEGSKA (reference sequence). This CDR3 is CSAKYRRLSNQPQHF. CDR3 DNA sequence: TGCAGTGCCAAGTACAGGCGCCTTAGCAATCAGCCCCAGCATTTT.